Listed below are T cell receptor beta chains from one sample, sequenced in a study of CD8 T cells in ankylosing spondylitis. TCRdb processed the 5' RACE reads anew with MiXCR; each CDR3 protein has one entry. The data hold hundreds of thousands of distinct CDR3 sequences, with approximately 10% observed a single time. Sequencing was carried out using blood, either unsorted or a sorted T cell fraction (not recorded which). The source of these receptors is a male donor with ankylosing spondylitis. The CDR3 runs from the conserved cysteine through the conserved F or W. Each record gives: J gene, CDR3 length, V gene, clone size, D gene, CDR3 protein, CDR3 DNA. D genes are given only for firm matches. Clone sizes are given selectively: once, few, many, or a class where the clone is expanded.

>TRBJ2-1|16|TRBV5-1|few|.
CASSRVGSGSYNEQFF
TGCGCCAGCAGCCGGGTGGGGAGCGGGTCCTACAATGAGCAGTTCTTC
>TRBJ2-7|14|TRBV7-2|.|TRBD1
CASSNQGAAYEQYF
TGTGCCAGCAGCAACCAGGGGGCAGCGTACGAGCAGTACTTC
>TRBJ2-4|15|TRBV20-1|.|.
CSARVGTLAKNIQYF
TGCAGTGCTAGAGTAGGGACGTTAGCCAAAAACATTCAGTACTTC
>TRBJ2-1|13|TRBV4-3|many|.
CASSQEARGRQFF
TGCGCCAGCAGCCAAGAGGCCAGAGGAAGGCAGTTCTTC
>TRBJ1-1|13|TRBV10-3|few|.
CAIGGQMNTEAFF
TGTGCCATCGGTGGGCAGATGAACACTGAAGCTTTCTTT
>TRBJ1-3|14|TRBV4-3|.|TRBD1
CASSQGGTANTIYF
TGCGCCAGCAGCCAAGGGGGGACAGCAAACACCATATATTTT
>TRBJ1-1|16|TRBV20-1|few|.
CSARDQRAGAGSEAFF
TGCAGTGCTAGAGATCAGAGGGCAGGGGCTGGTTCTGAAGCTTTCTTT
>TRBJ2-7|14|TRBV7-2|many|.
CASSPRGRGYEQYF
TGTGCCAGCAGCCCTCGAGGCAGGGGTTACGAGCAGTACTTC
>TRBJ2-2|16|TRBV18|many|.
CASSPVLAEVTGELFF
TGTGCCAGCTCACCCGTGCTTGCGGAGGTCACCGGGGAGCTGTTTTTT
>TRBJ1-1|13|TRBV20-1|many|.
CSARDRVGTEAFF
TGCAGTGCTAGAGATAGGGTGGGCACTGAAGCTTTCTTT
>TRBJ1-2|15|TRBV7-2|.|.
CASSLTGLLGDGYTF
TGTGCCAGCAGCTTAACCGGACTCCTCGGCGATGGCTACACCTTC
>TRBJ2-7|14|TRBV12-3/TRBV12-4|few|TRBD2
CASTLLGGAYEQYF
TGTGCCAGCACCTTGCTCGGGGGGGCCTACGAGCAGTACTTC
>TRBJ2-1|13|TRBV5-1|many|.
CASSIPLEAEQFF
TGCGCCAGCAGCATACCTCTGGAGGCTGAGCAGTTCTTC
>TRBJ2-1|14|TRBV12-3/TRBV12-4|many|TRBD2
CASRLASHYNEQFF
TGTGCCAGCAGACTAGCGAGTCACTACAATGAGCAGTTCTTC
>TRBJ1-3|16|TRBV7-6|.|.
CASSREVPLSGNTIYF
TGTGCCAGCAGCAGAGAGGTGCCACTCTCTGGAAACACCATATATTTT
>TRBJ1-1|16|TRBV28|.|TRBD1
CASNFPGQGMAAEAFF
TGTGCCAGCAACTTCCCGGGACAGGGGATGGCGGCTGAAGCTTTCTTT